This T cell receptor beta chain was identified during a study of T cell repertoires in cytomegalovirus infection. Study overall: Epitope selection comprised recently identified HLA-C-restricted CMV epitopes and well-studied HLA-B-restricted CMV epitopes. It was the public TCR beta signatures that indicated both CMV infection and matching HLA type.

This clonotype has more than one count but fewer than ten. The antigen remains unidentified. Germline V gene data show CDR1 as LGHNA and CDR2 as YNFKEQ. The ends were cut back, 1 base at V and 4 bases at J, with 12 bases in the middle. CDR3 length: 15 amino acids. MiXCR, applied by TCRdb to the reads, yields one record per CDR3 protein. The sample gives about 470,000 distinct CDR3 sequences, roughly 42% of which show up once; 43% is in the top ten. Study-wide findings and caveats: The study identified carriers of CMV plus the relevant HLA from cumulative public TCR beta family frequency. HLA-C-restricted CMV-specific TCR beta clonotypes were dominant in the ex vivo response.

The chain employs TRBV4-2 and TRBJ2-3; TRBD1 or TRBD2 may be the D gene (5 bases each). This clonotype originated in a human donor in good health (CMV status not recorded). Some clones in this sample may be carry-over from other donors' samples. The starting material was cultured PBMCs, obtained from culture after CMV antigen stimulation. CDR3 sequence: CASSQGGVRADTQYF. The DNA for the CDR3 is TGTGCCAGCAGCCAAGGAGGGGTGAGGGCAGATACGCAGTATTTT.